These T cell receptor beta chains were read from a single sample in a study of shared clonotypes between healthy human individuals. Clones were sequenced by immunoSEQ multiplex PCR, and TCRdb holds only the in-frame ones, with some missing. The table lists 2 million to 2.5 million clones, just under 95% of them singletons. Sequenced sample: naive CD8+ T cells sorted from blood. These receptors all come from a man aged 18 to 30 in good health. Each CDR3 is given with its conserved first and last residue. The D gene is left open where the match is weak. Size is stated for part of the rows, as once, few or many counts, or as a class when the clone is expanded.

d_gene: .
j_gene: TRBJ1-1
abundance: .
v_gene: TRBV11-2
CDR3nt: TGTGCCAGCAGCTTAGGATACAGCGCTGAAGCTTTCTTT
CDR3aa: CASSLGYSAEAFF

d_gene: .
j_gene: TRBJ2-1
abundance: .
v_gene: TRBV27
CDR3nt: TGTGCCAGCAGTTTGGCCATGGAAAATGAGCAGTTCTTC
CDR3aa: CASSLAMENEQFF

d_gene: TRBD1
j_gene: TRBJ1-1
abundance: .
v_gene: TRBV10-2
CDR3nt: TGCGCCAGCAGGACAGGGGAGGGTAACACTGAAGCTTTCTTT
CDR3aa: CASRTGEGNTEAFF

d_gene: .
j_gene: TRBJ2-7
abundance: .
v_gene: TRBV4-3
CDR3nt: TGCGCCAGCAGCCAAGAGGCAGGGGCGGAATACGAGCAGTACTTC
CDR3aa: CASSQEAGAEYEQYF

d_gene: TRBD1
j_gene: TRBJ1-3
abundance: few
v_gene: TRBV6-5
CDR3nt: TGTGCCAGCAGCCAACCCGGGACAGAAGTCTTT
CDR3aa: CASSQPGTEVF

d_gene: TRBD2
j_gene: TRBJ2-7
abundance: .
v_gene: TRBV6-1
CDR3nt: TGTGCCAGCAGCGTAGCGGGGTCCTACGAGCAGTACTTC
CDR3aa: CASSVAGSYEQYF

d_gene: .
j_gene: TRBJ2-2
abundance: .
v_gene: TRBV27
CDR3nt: TGTGCCAGCAGTTTTGAGGGCCCGAACACCGGGGAGCTGTTTTTT
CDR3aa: CASSFEGPNTGELFF

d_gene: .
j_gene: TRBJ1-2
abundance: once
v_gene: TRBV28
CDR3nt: TGTGCCAGCAGCTCCTACGTGGAAGGAGCTAACTATGGCTACACCTTC
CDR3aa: CASSSYVEGANYGYTF

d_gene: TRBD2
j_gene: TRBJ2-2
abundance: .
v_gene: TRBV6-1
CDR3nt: TGTGCCGGCCGGGGGGCCGGGGAGCTGTTTTTT
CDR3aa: CAGRGAGELFF

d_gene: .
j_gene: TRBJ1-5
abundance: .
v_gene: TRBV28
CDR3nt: TGTGCCAGCAGGGCCCCCTTCGAAGGGGAGGGTCAGCCCCAGCATTTT
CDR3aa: CASRAPFEGEGQPQHF

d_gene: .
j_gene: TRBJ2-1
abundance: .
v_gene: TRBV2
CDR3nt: TGTGCCAGCAGTGAGATTAGCACTGAGCAGTTCTTC
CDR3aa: CASSEISTEQFF

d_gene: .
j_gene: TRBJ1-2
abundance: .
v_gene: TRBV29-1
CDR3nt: TGCAGCGTTCAAACTAACAGGAACTATGGCTACACCTTC
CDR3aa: CSVQTNRNYGYTF

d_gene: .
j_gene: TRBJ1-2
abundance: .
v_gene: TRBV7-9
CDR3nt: TGTGCCAGCAGCTTGGGGAGCTATGGCTACACCTTC
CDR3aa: CASSLGSYGYTF

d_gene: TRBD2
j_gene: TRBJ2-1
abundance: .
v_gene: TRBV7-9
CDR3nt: TGTGCCAGCAGCCCGGGACTAGCGGAGAGCTCCTACAATGAGCAGTTCTTC
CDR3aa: CASSPGLAESSYNEQFF

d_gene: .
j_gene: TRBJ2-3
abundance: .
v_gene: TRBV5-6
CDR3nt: TGTGCCAGCAGCTCCGGGTGGGGATGGGGAGCGGTAGATACGCAGTATTTT
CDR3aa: CASSSGWGWGAVDTQYF

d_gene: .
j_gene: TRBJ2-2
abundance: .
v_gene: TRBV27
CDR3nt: TGTGCCAGCAGTCCCATGAACACCGGGGAGCTGTTTTTT
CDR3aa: CASSPMNTGELFF

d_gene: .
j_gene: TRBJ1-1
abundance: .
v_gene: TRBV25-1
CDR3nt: TGTGCCAGCAGTGACATTCAGGGTATTGGAGCTTTCTTT
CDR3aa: CASSDIQGIGAFF

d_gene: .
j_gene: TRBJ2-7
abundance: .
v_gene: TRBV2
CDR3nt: TGTGCCAGCAGTGCTTTGCCCGTTCCATCCTACGAGCAGTACTTC
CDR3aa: CASSALPVPSYEQYF

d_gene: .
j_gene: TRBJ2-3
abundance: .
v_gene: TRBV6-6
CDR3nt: TGTGCCAGCAGTTACCCTAGGGATACGCAGTATTTT
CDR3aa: CASSYPRDTQYF

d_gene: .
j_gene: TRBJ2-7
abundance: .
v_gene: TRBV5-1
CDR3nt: TGCGCCAGCAGCTTGGGTACAGATTCCTACGAGCAGTACTTC
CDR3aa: CASSLGTDSYEQYF

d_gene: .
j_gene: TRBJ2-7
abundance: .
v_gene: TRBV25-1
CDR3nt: TGTGCCAGCAGTGACTTTAACTACGAGCAGTACTTC
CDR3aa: CASSDFNYEQYF

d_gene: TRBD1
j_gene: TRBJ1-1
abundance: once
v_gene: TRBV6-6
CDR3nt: TGTGCCAGCAGGTGGACAGGGGAGAACACTGAAGCTTTCTTT
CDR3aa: CASRWTGENTEAFF

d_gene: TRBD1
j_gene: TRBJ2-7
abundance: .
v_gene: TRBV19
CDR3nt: TGTGCCAGCGCCGAAGGGACAGGGTACTACGAGCAGTACTTC
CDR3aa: CASAEGTGYYEQYF

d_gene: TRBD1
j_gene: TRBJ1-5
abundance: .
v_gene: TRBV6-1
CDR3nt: TGTGCCAGCAGTGAAGCATGGAGGACAGGGAGCAATCAGCCCCAGCATTTT
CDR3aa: CASSEAWRTGSNQPQHF

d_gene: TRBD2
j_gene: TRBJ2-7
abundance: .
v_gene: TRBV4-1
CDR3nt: TGCGCCAGCAGCCAAGTTTCTAGCGGGGAGTACGAGCAGTACTTC
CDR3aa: CASSQVSSGEYEQYF

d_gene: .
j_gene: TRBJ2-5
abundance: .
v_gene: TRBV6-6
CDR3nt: TGTGCCAGCCCCAGTGGGGGTTATGAGACCCAGTACTTC
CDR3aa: CASPSGGYETQYF

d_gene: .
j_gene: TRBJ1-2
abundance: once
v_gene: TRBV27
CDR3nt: TGTGCCAGCAGTTCGGACCGAGGGGTCCACTATGGCTACACCTTC
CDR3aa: CASSSDRGVHYGYTF

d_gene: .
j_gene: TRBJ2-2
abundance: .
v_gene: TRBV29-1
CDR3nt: TGCAGCGTTGAAGGCGGGGCGAACACCGGGGAGCTGTTTTTT
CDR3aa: CSVEGGANTGELFF

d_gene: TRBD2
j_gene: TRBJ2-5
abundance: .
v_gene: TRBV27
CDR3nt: TGTGCCAGCAGTGACGGCGGGGGAGAGACCCAGTACTTC
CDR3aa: CASSDGGGETQYF

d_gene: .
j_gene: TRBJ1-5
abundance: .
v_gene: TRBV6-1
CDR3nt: TGTGCCAGCAGTGTGAGGGGGAGTGATCAGCCCCAGCATTTT
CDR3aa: CASSVRGSDQPQHF

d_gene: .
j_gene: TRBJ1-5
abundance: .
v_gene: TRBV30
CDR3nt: TGTGCCTGGAGTGTAAAAGGGGTTCAGCCCCAGCATTTT
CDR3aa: CAWSVKGVQPQHF

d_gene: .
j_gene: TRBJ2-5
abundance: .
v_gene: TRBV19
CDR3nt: TGTGCCAGTAGTATAGGCCTCGACCAAGAGACCCAGTACTTC
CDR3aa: CASSIGLDQETQYF

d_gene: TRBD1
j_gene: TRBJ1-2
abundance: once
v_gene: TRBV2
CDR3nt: TGTGCCACTCAAGCAGGGACAGCCAACTATGGCTACACCTTC
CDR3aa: CATQAGTANYGYTF

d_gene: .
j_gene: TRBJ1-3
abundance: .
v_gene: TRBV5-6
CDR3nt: TGTGCCAGCAGCTCTGGAAACACCATATATTTT
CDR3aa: CASSSGNTIYF

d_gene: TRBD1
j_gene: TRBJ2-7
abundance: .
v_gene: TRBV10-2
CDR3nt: TGCGCCAGCAGTGAATTACAGGGGCTCTACGAGCAGTACTTC
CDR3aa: CASSELQGLYEQYF

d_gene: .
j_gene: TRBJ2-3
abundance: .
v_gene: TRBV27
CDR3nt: TGTGCCAGCAGTTCCCCCTTAGATACGCAGTATTTT
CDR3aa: CASSSPLDTQYF

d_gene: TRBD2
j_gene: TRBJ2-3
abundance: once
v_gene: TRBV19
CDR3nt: TGTGCCAGTAGTCCTAGCGGGACGGGAGATACGCAGTATTTT
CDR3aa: CASSPSGTGDTQYF

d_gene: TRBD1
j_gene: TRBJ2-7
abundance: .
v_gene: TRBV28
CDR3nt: TGTGCCAGCAGATTCCGGACAGGGTGGGACGAGCAGTACTTC
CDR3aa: CASRFRTGWDEQYF

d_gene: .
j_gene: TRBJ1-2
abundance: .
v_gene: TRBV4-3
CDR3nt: TGCGCCAGCAGCCCAGGTGCCGGCGGAGGGATGGAATATGGCTACACCTTC
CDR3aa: CASSPGAGGGMEYGYTF

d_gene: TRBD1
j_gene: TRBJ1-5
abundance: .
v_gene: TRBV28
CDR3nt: TGTGCCAGCAGTTACGGACAGGTTAGCAATCAGCCCCAGCATTTT
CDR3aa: CASSYGQVSNQPQHF

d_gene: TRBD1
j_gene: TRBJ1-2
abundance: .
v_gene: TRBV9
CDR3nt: TGTGCCAGCAGCTTGTCCACAGGGGACGATGGCTACACCTTC
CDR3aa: CASSLSTGDDGYTF

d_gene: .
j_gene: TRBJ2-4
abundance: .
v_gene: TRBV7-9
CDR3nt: TGTGCCAGCAGCTTAGATATAGGATTCAACATTCAGTACTTC
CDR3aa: CASSLDIGFNIQYF

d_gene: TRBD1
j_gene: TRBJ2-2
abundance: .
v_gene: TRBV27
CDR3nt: TGTGCCAGCAGTGGACAGGTAACAAGGGCCGGGGAGCTGTTTTTT
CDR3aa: CASSGQVTRAGELFF